This T cell receptor (beta chain) was identified in a study of human T cells and chemical hapten exposure. Regarding time point: patch test 3, about 24 weeks after DPC sensitization. Treatment: therapeutic diphenylcyclopropenone sensitization with weekly scalp DPC. As processed by the authors: With a range of roughly 20,000 to 750,000, the median per sample was 95,638 TCRs. TCRdb re-derived calls from the RACE reads in MiXCR, one entry per CDR3 protein. The authors' filters were not applied to this entry. The table lists about 190,000 distinct CDR3 sequences, more than 20% of them singletons. The CDR3 is 14 amino acids. Germline lookup yields CDR1 SGHRS and CDR2 YFSETQ. Broader study findings: Expanded TCRs showed more large CDR3 clusters than pre-sensitization or healthy control sets. No shift was seen in TCRs above 1 in 1000 frequency with DPC sensitization. Donors in the study had alopecia, meaning their immune response may differ from healthy people's.

This clonotype was observed at least ten times. Its specificity is not known. One end of the junction varies from germline; a read error may be responsible. The sequences come from whole blood, collected in connection with sensitization to the hapten diphenylcyclopropenone (DPC). The TCR comes from a woman between 35 and 50 years old with alopecia areata. Some clones in this sample may be carry-over from other donors' samples. The chain carries TRBV5-1 and TRBJ2-5; 9 bases are shared with TRBD1. CDR3 nucleotide sequence: TGTGCCAGCAGTTTGACAGGGGGTCAAGAGACCCAGTACTTC. Protein: CASSLTGGQETQYF.